These T cell receptor beta chains were read from a single sample in a study of blood T cell repertoires in COVID-19. Profiled with immunoSEQ multiplex PCR; TCRdb holds only in-frame clones, not every one. Of approximately 120,000 clones listed, roughly 72% are singletons. Sequencing was performed on peripheral blood. The receptors were sampled from a human donor in a cohort sampled during active COVID-19. Each CDR3 is given with its conserved first and last residue. The D gene is left open where the match is weak. Clone sizes are given selectively: once, few, many, or a class where the clone is expanded.

clone size: .; V gene: TRBV10-3; J gene: TRBJ2-5; D gene: TRBD2; CDR3 protein: CAISERGGAGETQYF; CDR3 DNA: TGTGCCATCAGTGAGCGCGGGGGGGCCGGGGAGACCCAGTACTTC
clone size: .; V gene: TRBV14; J gene: TRBJ2-3; D gene: TRBD2; CDR3 protein: CASSQRGLAGSGDTQYF; CDR3 DNA: TGTGCCAGCAGCCAAAGGGGACTAGCGGGGTCGGGAGATACGCAGTATTTT
clone size: .; V gene: TRBV7-2; J gene: TRBJ2-3; D gene: TRBD2; CDR3 protein: CASSGATSFGTQYF; CDR3 DNA: TGTGCCAGCAGCGGAGCGACTAGCTTCGGTACGCAGTATTTT
clone size: once; V gene: TRBV15; J gene: TRBJ1-3; D gene: TRBD1; CDR3 protein: CATSRGGQGSGNTIYF; CDR3 DNA: TGTGCCACCAGCAGAGGAGGACAGGGATCTGGAAACACCATATATTTT
clone size: .; V gene: TRBV7-3; J gene: TRBJ2-5; D gene: .; CDR3 protein: CASSLGGEETQYF; CDR3 DNA: TGTGCCAGCAGCTTAGGAGGGGAAGAGACCCAGTACTTC
clone size: .; V gene: TRBV30; J gene: TRBJ2-5; D gene: .; CDR3 protein: CAWGASQETQYF; CDR3 DNA: TGTGCCTGGGGGGCCAGCCAAGAGACCCAGTACTTC
clone size: once; V gene: TRBV30; J gene: TRBJ1-5; D gene: TRBD1; CDR3 protein: CAWSGQGGNQPQHF; CDR3 DNA: TGTGCCTGGAGTGGACAGGGAGGCAATCAGCCCCAGCATTTT
clone size: once; V gene: TRBV2; J gene: TRBJ1-2; D gene: .; CDR3 protein: CASILQGSFNYGYTF; CDR3 DNA: TGTGCCAGCATTCTACAGGGATCCTTTAACTATGGCTACACCTTC
clone size: .; V gene: TRBV6-5; J gene: TRBJ1-3; D gene: .; CDR3 protein: CASSPGQPRNTIYF; CDR3 DNA: TGTGCCAGCAGTCCCGGACAGCCCCGAAACACCATATATTTT
clone size: .; V gene: TRBV19; J gene: TRBJ1-1; D gene: .; CDR3 protein: CASSIADTEAFF; CDR3 DNA: TGTGCCAGTAGTATAGCGGACACTGAAGCTTTCTTT
clone size: .; V gene: TRBV28; J gene: TRBJ1-3; D gene: .; CDR3 protein: CASSPGTGGNTIYF; CDR3 DNA: TGTGCCAGCAGTCCCGGAACAGGGGGAAACACCATATATTTT
clone size: .; V gene: TRBV30; J gene: TRBJ1-3; D gene: .; CDR3 protein: CAWSVGREPGNTIYF; CDR3 DNA: TGTGCCTGGAGTGTGGGGCGAGAGCCTGGAAACACCATATATTTT
clone size: .; V gene: TRBV10-3; J gene: TRBJ2-3; D gene: TRBD1; CDR3 protein: CAISESKGQGIRTDTQYF; CDR3 DNA: TGTGCCATCAGTGAGTCGAAAGGACAGGGGATTAGGACAGATACGCAGTATTTT
clone size: .; V gene: TRBV7-3; J gene: TRBJ2-1; D gene: TRBD2; CDR3 protein: CASSGLAGAYNEQFF; CDR3 DNA: TGTGCCAGCTCCGGACTAGCGGGGGCCTACAATGAGCAGTTCTTC
clone size: .; V gene: TRBV7-9; J gene: TRBJ1-3; D gene: .; CDR3 protein: CASSLSYVANTIYF; CDR3 DNA: TGTGCCAGCAGCTTATCCTACGTTGCCAACACCATATATTTT
clone size: .; V gene: TRBV7-2; J gene: TRBJ2-5; D gene: TRBD2; CDR3 protein: CASSPRGSGVQETQYF; CDR3 DNA: TGTGCCAGCAGCCCCCGGGGTAGCGGGGTCCAAGAGACCCAGTACTTC
clone size: .; V gene: TRBV27; J gene: TRBJ2-3; D gene: TRBD2; CDR3 protein: CASSLSNPSGSTDTQYF; CDR3 DNA: TGTGCCAGCAGTTTATCGAATCCTAGCGGTAGCACAGATACGCAGTATTTT
clone size: .; V gene: TRBV19; J gene: TRBJ2-5; D gene: TRBD2; CDR3 protein: CASSVPRLAGKQETQYF; CDR3 DNA: TGTGCCAGTAGTGTGCCAAGACTAGCGGGGAAACAAGAGACCCAGTACTTC
clone size: .; V gene: TRBV5-4; J gene: TRBJ2-5; D gene: TRBD2; CDR3 protein: CASSSGTSLETQYF; CDR3 DNA: TGTGCCAGCAGCTCCGGGACTAGTCTGGAGACCCAGTACTTC
clone size: .; V gene: TRBV10-1; J gene: TRBJ2-7; D gene: .; CDR3 protein: CASSKGLTYEQYF; CDR3 DNA: TGCGCCAGCAGCAAGGGGTTGACCTACGAGCAGTACTTC
clone size: .; V gene: TRBV19; J gene: TRBJ2-2; D gene: .; CDR3 protein: CASSNTPNTGELFF; CDR3 DNA: TGTGCCAGTAGCAACACCCCGAACACCGGGGAGCTGTTTTTT
clone size: .; V gene: TRBV5-4; J gene: TRBJ2-5; D gene: TRBD1; CDR3 protein: CASRGPDGDRGETQYF; CDR3 DNA: TGTGCCAGCAGGGGTCCTGATGGGGACAGGGGAGAGACCCAGTACTTC
clone size: .; V gene: TRBV15; J gene: TRBJ2-3; D gene: TRBD1; CDR3 protein: CATSTRPGQGTDTQYF; CDR3 DNA: TGTGCCACCAGCACCAGACCGGGACAGGGCACAGATACGCAGTATTTT
clone size: .; V gene: TRBV20-1; J gene: TRBJ1-1; D gene: .; CDR3 protein: CSARQGREAFF; CDR3 DNA: TGCAGTGCTAGACAGGGGCGAGAAGCTTTCTTT
clone size: .; V gene: TRBV27; J gene: TRBJ2-6; D gene: TRBD2; CDR3 protein: CASSLYPGGAISGANVLTF; CDR3 DNA: TGTGCCAGCAGTTTATACCCCGGGGGGGCTATCTCTGGGGCCAACGTCCTGACTTTC
clone size: few; V gene: TRBV2; J gene: TRBJ2-1; D gene: .; CDR3 protein: CASSYYQSSYNEQFF; CDR3 DNA: TGTGCCAGCAGTTACTATCAGAGCTCCTACAATGAGCAGTTCTTC
clone size: .; V gene: TRBV5-5; J gene: TRBJ1-3; D gene: .; CDR3 protein: CASSLGPGVANTIYF; CDR3 DNA: TGTGCCAGCAGCCTGGGCCCGGGGGTGGCAAACACCATATATTTT
clone size: once; V gene: TRBV6-1; J gene: TRBJ2-7; D gene: TRBD1; CDR3 protein: CASSEAGGASYEQYF; CDR3 DNA: TGTGCCAGCAGTGAAGCAGGGGGCGCTTCCTACGAGCAGTACTTC
clone size: few; V gene: TRBV6-2/TRBV6-3; J gene: TRBJ1-1; D gene: TRBD1; CDR3 protein: CASSYTGQVAEAFF; CDR3 DNA: TGTGCCAGCAGTTACACTGGACAGGTGGCTGAAGCTTTCTTT